This T cell receptor beta chain was profiled in a study of Graves' ophthalmopathy and Graves' hyperthyroidism. Across the whole study: Before any treatment was given, at initial diagnosis, peripheral blood was collected. General observations from the study: Blood shared most expanded thyroid clonotypes above 0.001 frequency. The model reached 55% to 71% sensitivity and under 75% specificity for predicting ophthalmopathy progression.

This clonotype has a count of ten or more. Its matching antigen is unknown. At one end, the junction sequence differs from germline, possibly due to a read error. As the template, RNA transcripts were used to amplify TCR beta CDR3 regions. The library came from an HTBI-primed first-round RT-PCR and a second-round multiplex PCR. TCRdb passed the multiplex PCR reads through MiXCR, listing each CDR3 protein once. The top ten clones hold about 46% of a sample with hundreds of thousands of distinct CDR3 sequences, 20% to 25% of them seen once. The CDR3 has 14 amino acids. CDR1 is DFQATT, CDR2 SNEGSKA, per germline (reference sequence). From fresh peripheral blood, 8 to 10 ml in volume, the PBMCs were obtained.

Sequencing was carried out using peripheral blood. This sequence originates from a woman in her 50s with Graves' ophthalmopathy. The chain combines TRBV20-1 with TRBJ2-2; 8 bases fit TRBD2. The CDR3 protein is CSARGAGGTGELFF. CDR3 coding DNA: TGCAGTGCCAGAGGGGCGGGAGGAACCGGGGAGCTGTTTTTT.